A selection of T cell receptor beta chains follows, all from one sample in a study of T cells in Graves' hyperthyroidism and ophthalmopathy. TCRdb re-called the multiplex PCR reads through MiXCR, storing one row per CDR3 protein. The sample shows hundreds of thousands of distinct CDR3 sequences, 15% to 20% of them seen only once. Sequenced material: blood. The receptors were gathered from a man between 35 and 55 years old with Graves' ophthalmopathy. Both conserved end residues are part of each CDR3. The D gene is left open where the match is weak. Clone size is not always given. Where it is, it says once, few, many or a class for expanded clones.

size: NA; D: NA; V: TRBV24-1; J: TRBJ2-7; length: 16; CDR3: CATSLLRRRSSYEQYF; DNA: TGTGCCACCAGTCTACTACGACGGAGAAGCTCCTACGAGCAGTACTTC
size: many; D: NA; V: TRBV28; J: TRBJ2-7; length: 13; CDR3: CASSSPMVYEQYF; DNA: TGTGCCAGCAGTTCTCCTATGGTATACGAGCAGTACTTC
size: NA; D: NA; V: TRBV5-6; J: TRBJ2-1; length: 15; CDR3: CASSLRGGIYNEQFF; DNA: TGTGCCAGCAGCTTAAGAGGGGGGATTTACAATGAGCAGTTCTTC
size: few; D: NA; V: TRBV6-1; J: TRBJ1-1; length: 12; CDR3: CASSAWTTEAFF; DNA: TGTGCCAGCAGTGCATGGACCACTGAAGCTTTCTTT
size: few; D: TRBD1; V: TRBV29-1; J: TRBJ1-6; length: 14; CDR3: CSVRVGTVNSPLHF; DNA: TGCAGCGTCCGAGTTGGGACAGTGAATTCACCCCTCCACTTT
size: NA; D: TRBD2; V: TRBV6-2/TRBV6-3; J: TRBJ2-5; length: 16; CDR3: CASNLIAGGSQETQYF; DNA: TGTGCCAGCAACCTTATAGCGGGGGGGAGCCAAGAGACCCAGTACTTC
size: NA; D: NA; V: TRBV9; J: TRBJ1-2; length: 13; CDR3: CASTPHRLGGYTF; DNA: TGTGCCAGCACCCCCCACCGTCTTGGTGGCTACACCTTC
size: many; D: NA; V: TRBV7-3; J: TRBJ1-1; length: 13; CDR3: CASTDGVNTEAFF; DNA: TGTGCCAGCACCGACGGTGTGAACACTGAAGCTTTCTTT
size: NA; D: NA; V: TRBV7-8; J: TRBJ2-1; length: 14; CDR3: CASTKLGGSNEQFF; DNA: TGTGCCAGCACCAAATTGGGGGGAAGCAATGAGCAGTTCTTC
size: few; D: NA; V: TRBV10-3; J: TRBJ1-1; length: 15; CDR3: CAISESRGRDTEAFF; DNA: TGTGCCATCAGTGAGTCGAGGGGGAGGGACACTGAAGCTTTCTTT
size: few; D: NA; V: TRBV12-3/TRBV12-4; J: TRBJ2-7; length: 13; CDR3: CASSFVGSYEQYF; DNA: TGTGCCAGCAGTTTTGTGGGTTCCTACGAGCAGTACTTC
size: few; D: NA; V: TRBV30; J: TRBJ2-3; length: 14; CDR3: CAWGSARYTDTQYF; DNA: TGTGCCTGGGGCAGTGCCCGCTACACAGATACGCAGTATTTT
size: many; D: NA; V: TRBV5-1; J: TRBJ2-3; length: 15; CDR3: CASSLVQQGTDTQYF; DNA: TGCGCCAGCAGCTTGGTTCAGCAGGGCACAGATACGCAGTATTTT
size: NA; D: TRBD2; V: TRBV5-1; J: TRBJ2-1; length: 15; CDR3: CVSSLSGRTDNEQFF; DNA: TGCGTCAGCAGCTTAAGCGGGAGGACCGACAATGAGCAGTTCTTC
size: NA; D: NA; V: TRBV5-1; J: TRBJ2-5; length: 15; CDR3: CASSWEDRNQETQYF; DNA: TGCGCCAGCAGCTGGGAGGACAGGAACCAAGAGACCCAGTACTTC
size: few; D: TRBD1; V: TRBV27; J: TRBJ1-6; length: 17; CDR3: CASRQLNRGSYNSPLHF; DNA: TGTGCCAGCAGACAACTAAACAGGGGTTCCTATAATTCACCCCTCCACTTT
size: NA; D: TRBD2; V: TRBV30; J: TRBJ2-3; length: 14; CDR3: CAWISSGKRDTQYF; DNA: TGTGCCTGGATAAGTAGCGGGAAGAGGGATACGCAGTATTTT
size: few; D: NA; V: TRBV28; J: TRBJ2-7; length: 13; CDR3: CASTLGRQYEQYF; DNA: TGTGCCAGCACTTTGGGTAGGCAATACGAGCAGTACTTC
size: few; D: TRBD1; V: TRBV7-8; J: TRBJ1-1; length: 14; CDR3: CASSLNRDRAEAFF; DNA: TGTGCCAGCAGCCTTAACCGGGACAGGGCTGAAGCTTTCTTT
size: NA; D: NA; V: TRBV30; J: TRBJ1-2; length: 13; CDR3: CAWTRGANYGYTF; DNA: TGTGCCTGGACCCGGGGGGCTAACTATGGCTACACCTTC
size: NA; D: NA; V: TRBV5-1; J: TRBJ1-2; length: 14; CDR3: CASSFPGADYGYTF; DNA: TGCGCCAGCAGCTTCCCGGGGGCGGACTATGGCTACACCTTC
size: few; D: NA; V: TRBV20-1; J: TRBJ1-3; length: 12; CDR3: CSARGFGNTIYF; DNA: TGCAGTGCTAGGGGGTTTGGAAACACCATATATTTT
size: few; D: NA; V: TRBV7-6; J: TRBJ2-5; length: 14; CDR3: CASSPGANQETQYF; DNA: TGTGCCAGCAGCCCAGGGGCGAACCAAGAGACCCAGTACTTC
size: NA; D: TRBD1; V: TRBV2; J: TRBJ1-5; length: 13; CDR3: CASSETGWQPQHF; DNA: TGTGCCAGCAGTGAGACAGGGTGGCAGCCCCAGCATTTT
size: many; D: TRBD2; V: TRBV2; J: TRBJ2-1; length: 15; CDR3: CASSDSGASYNEQFF; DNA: TGTGCCAGCAGTGATAGCGGGGCCTCCTACAATGAGCAGTTCTTC
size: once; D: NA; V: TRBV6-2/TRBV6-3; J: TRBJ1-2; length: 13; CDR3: CASSYSRGYGYTF; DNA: TGTGCCAGCAGTTACTCAAGGGGGTATGGCTACACCTTC
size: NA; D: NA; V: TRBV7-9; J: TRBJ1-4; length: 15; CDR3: CASSSGFATNEKLFF; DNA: TGTGCCAGCAGCTCGGGGTTTGCAACTAATGAAAAACTGTTTTTT
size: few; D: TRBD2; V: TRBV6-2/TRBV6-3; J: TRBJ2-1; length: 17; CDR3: CASSHGTSGRNNNEQFF; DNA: TGTGCCAGCAGCCATGGGACTAGCGGGAGGAATAACAATGAGCAGTTCTTC
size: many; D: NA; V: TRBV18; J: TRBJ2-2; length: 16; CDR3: CASSPGDPANTGELFF; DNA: TGTGCCAGCTCACCTGGGGACCCAGCGAACACCGGGGAGCTGTTTTTT
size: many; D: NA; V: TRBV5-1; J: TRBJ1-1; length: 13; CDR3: CASSFRGNTEAFF; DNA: TGCGCCAGCAGCTTCAGGGGGAACACTGAAGCTTTCTTT
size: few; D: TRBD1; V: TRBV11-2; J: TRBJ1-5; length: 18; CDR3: CASSLRGQGAHLNQPQHF; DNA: TGTGCCAGCAGCTTACGAGGACAGGGGGCCCACCTCAATCAGCCCCAGCATTTT
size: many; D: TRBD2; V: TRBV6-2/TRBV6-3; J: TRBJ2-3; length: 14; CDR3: CASKLAGVPDTQYF; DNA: TGTGCCAGCAAACTAGCGGGAGTCCCAGATACGCAGTATTTT
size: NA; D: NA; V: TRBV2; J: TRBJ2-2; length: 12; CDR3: CASRGPHIPPLF; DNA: TGTGCCAGCAGAGGCCCGCACATTCCACCCCTTTTT
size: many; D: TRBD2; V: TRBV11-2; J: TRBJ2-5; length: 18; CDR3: CASSWLGWASGGQETQYF; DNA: TGTGCCAGCAGCTGGCTAGGCTGGGCTAGCGGGGGGCAAGAGACCCAGTACTTC
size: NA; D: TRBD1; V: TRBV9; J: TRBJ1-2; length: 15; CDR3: CASSLEQGAHYGYTF; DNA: TGTGCCAGCAGCCTCGAACAGGGGGCACACTATGGCTACACCTTC
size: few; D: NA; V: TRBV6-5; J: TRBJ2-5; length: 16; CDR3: CASSYGGTMGQETQYF; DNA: TGTGCCAGCAGTTACGGCGGGACGATGGGCCAAGAGACCCAGTACTTC
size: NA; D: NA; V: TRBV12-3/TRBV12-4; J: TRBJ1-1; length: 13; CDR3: CASSFRPGTEAFF; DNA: TGTGCCAGCAGTTTTCGCCCAGGGACTGAAGCTTTCTTT
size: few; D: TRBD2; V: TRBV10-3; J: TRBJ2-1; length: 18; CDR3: CAIVRTSGRESSYNEQFF; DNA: TGTGCCATCGTCAGGACTAGCGGGAGGGAGAGCTCCTACAATGAGCAGTTCTTC
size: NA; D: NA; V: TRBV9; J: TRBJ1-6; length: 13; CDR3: CASSVIFNSPLHF; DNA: TGTGCCAGCAGCGTAATCTTTAATTCACCCCTCCACTTT
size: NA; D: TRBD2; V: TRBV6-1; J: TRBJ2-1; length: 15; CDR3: CASRPGTSGKNEQFF; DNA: TGTGCCAGCAGACCCGGGACTAGCGGGAAGAATGAGCAGTTCTTC
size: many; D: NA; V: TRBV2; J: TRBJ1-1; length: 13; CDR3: CASREGEVTEAFF; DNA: TGTGCCAGCAGGGAAGGGGAGGTCACTGAAGCTTTCTTT
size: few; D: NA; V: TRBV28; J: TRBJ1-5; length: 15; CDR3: CASSFSRGRSQPQHF; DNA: TGTGCCAGCAGTTTCTCTCGGGGGCGAAGCCAGCCCCAGCATTTT
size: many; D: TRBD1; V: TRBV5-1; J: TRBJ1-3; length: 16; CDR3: CASSLGTGGSGNTIYF; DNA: TGCGCCAGCAGCTTGGGGACAGGGGGCTCTGGAAACACCATATATTTT
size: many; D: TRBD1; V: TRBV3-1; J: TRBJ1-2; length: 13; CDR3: CASSQDRGHGYTF; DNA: TGTGCCAGCAGCCAAGACAGGGGGCATGGCTACACCTTC